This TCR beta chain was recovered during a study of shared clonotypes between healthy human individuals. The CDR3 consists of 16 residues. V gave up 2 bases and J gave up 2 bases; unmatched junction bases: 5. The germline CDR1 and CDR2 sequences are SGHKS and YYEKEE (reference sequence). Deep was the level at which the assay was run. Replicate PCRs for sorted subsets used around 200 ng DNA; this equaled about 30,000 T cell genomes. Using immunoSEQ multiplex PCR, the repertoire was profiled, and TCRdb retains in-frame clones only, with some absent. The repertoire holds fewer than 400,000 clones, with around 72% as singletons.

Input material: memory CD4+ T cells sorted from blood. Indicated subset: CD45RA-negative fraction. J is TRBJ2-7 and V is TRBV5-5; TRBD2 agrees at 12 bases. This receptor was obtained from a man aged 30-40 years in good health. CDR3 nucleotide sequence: TGTGCCAGCAGCTTAACCCTAGCGGGAGGGCCCTACGAGCAGTACTTC. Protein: CASSLTLAGGPYEQYF.